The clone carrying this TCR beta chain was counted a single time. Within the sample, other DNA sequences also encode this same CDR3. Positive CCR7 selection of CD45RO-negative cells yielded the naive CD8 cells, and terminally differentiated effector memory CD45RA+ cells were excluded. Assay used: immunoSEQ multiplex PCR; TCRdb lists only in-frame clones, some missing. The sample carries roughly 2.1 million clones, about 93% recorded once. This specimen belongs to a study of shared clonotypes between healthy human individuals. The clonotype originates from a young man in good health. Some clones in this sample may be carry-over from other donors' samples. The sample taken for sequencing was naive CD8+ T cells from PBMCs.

The CDR3 region has the DNA TGTGCCAGCAGCGTAGTTGCGGGAGGAACCGGGGAGCTGTTTTTT. It codes for CASSVVAGGTGELFF. This chain joins TRBV9 and TRBJ2-2; 8 positions agree with TRBD2. Germline assignment: CDR1 SGDLS and CDR2 YYNGEE. Trimming removed 0 bases from V and 5 bases from J; junction bases left unmatched: 3. The CDR3 runs to 15 residues.